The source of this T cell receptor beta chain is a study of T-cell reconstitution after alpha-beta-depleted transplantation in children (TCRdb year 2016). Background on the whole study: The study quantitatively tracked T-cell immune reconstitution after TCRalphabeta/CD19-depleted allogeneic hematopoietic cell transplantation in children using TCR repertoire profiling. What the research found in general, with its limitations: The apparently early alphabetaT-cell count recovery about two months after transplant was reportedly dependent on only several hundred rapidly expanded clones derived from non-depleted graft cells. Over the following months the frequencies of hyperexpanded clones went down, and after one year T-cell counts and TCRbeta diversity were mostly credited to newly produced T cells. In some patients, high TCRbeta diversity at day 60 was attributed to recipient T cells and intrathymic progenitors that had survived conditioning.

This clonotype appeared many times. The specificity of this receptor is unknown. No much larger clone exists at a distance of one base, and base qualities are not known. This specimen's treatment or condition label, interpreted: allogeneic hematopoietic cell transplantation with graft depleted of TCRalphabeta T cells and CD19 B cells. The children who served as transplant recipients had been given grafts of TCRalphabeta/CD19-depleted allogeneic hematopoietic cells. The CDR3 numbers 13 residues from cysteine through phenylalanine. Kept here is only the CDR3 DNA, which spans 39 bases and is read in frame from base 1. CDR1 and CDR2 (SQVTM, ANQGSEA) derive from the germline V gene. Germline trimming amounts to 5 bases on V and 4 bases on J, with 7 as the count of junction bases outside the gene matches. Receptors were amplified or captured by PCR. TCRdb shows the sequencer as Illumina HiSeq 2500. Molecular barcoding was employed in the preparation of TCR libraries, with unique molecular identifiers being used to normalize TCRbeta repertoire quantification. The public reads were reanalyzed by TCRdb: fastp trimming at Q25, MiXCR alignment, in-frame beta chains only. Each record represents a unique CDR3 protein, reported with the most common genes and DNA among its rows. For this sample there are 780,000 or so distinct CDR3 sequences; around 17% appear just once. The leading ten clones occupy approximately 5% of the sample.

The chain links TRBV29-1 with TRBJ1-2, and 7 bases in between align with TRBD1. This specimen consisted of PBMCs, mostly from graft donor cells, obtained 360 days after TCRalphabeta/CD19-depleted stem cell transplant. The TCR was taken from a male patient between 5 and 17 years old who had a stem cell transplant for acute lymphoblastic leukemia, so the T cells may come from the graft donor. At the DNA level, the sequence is TGCAGCGTTAGAGGGGACAGCCCCTATGGCTACACCTTC. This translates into CSVRGDSPYGYTF.